This is a list of T cell receptor beta chains from one sample in a study of T-cell reconstitution after alpha-beta-depleted transplantation in children. Each CDR3 protein is one row after TCRdb ran MiXCR on the PCR reads. The data contain 200,000 to 250,000 distinct CDR3 sequences, around 7.7% of them seen just once; the ten biggest clones take up less than 40%. The sample here was PBMCs, mostly from graft donor cells, taken 360 days after TCRalphabeta/CD19-depleted stem cell transplant. The source is a male patient between 2 and 9 years old who had a stem cell transplant for acute myeloid leukemia, so the T cells may come from the graft donor. Both conserved end residues are trimmed from each CDR3.

V: TRBV15
CDR3: ATSRQDLWADTQY

V: TRBV12-3/TRBV12-4
CDR3: ASSLAGGSYNEQF

V: TRBV29-1
CDR3: SVGDRDTLAKNIQY

V: TRBV5-4
CDR3: ASSFLRSTDTQY

V: TRBV27
CDR3: ASSWAKGTGYGYT

V: TRBV29-1
CDR3: SVANRGRTGELF

V: TRBV25-1
CDR3: ASSAVTGWGANVLT

V: TRBV14
CDR3: ASSQADTQY

V: TRBV12-3/TRBV12-4
CDR3: ASSLEGTQY

V: TRBV7-9
CDR3: ASSFDTTVNTEAF

V: TRBV5-1
CDR3: ASSRGTGVGETQY

V: TRBV12-3/TRBV12-4
CDR3: ASSLSLAGGLFEQF

V: TRBV6-1
CDR3: ASSESLNQPQH

V: TRBV18
CDR3: ASSPNWRNTIY

V: TRBV5-1
CDR3: ASSSRLYNEQF

V: TRBV2
CDR3: ATSFQGQQETQY

V: TRBV5-1
CDR3: ASSLGRAEAF

V: TRBV5-1
CDR3: ASSMGLAGGSEQF

V: TRBV10-3
CDR3: AIAGQGTDTQY

V: TRBV10-3
CDR3: AISNQETQY

V: TRBV7-2
CDR3: ASSFTPGTGEGQNTEAF

V: TRBV3-1
CDR3: ASSQLLGTDTQY

V: TRBV10-3
CDR3: AISGAEGNQPQH

V: TRBV6-5
CDR3: ASSSPLVTNEKLF

V: TRBV11-2
CDR3: ASSLVPADTQY

V: TRBV12-3/TRBV12-4
CDR3: ASRPYRGTYNSPLH

V: TRBV12-3/TRBV12-4
CDR3: ASSLRGPPLH

V: TRBV5-1
CDR3: ASSREGAGYGYT

V: TRBV2
CDR3: ASAGSISGNTIY

V: TRBV12-3/TRBV12-4
CDR3: ASSPGTEGQPQH

V: TRBV5-1
CDR3: ASSLETGLNQPQH

V: TRBV5-6
CDR3: ASSFEETSGLETQY

V: TRBV3-1
CDR3: ASSTRQGVYYEQY

V: TRBV12-3/TRBV12-4
CDR3: ASSSGNTIY

V: TRBV20-1
CDR3: SARTVRRDTQY

V: TRBV10-3
CDR3: AISETGAWEQY

V: TRBV6-1
CDR3: ASIQGSARYTGELF

V: TRBV29-1
CDR3: SVGGGPNNEQF

V: TRBV2
CDR3: ASSGLVRGTQY

V: TRBV7-2
CDR3: ASRPRQGTQTQY

V: TRBV20-1
CDR3: SARGWGQGAYNEQF

V: TRBV20-1
CDR3: SAVRRVGNQPQH

V: TRBV5-1
CDR3: ASRQSGAFSYEQY

V: TRBV29-1
CDR3: SVETHRTDTQY

V: TRBV7-9
CDR3: ASSLAPLGAF

V: TRBV9
CDR3: ASSVVSDSFSYNEQF

V: TRBV12-3/TRBV12-4
CDR3: ASSFGSVLRYNEQF

V: TRBV20-1
CDR3: SAAGTASNQPQH

V: TRBV7-8
CDR3: ASSPRIAGGISTDTQY

V: TRBV6-4
CDR3: ASSDSFRSDTQY

V: TRBV19
CDR3: ASSSRTGYSNQPQH

V: TRBV5-1
CDR3: ASSRADRGHINPQHEQY

V: TRBV10-3
CDR3: AISGEDRGKVEQY

V: TRBV10-3
CDR3: AASGADSRGNEQF